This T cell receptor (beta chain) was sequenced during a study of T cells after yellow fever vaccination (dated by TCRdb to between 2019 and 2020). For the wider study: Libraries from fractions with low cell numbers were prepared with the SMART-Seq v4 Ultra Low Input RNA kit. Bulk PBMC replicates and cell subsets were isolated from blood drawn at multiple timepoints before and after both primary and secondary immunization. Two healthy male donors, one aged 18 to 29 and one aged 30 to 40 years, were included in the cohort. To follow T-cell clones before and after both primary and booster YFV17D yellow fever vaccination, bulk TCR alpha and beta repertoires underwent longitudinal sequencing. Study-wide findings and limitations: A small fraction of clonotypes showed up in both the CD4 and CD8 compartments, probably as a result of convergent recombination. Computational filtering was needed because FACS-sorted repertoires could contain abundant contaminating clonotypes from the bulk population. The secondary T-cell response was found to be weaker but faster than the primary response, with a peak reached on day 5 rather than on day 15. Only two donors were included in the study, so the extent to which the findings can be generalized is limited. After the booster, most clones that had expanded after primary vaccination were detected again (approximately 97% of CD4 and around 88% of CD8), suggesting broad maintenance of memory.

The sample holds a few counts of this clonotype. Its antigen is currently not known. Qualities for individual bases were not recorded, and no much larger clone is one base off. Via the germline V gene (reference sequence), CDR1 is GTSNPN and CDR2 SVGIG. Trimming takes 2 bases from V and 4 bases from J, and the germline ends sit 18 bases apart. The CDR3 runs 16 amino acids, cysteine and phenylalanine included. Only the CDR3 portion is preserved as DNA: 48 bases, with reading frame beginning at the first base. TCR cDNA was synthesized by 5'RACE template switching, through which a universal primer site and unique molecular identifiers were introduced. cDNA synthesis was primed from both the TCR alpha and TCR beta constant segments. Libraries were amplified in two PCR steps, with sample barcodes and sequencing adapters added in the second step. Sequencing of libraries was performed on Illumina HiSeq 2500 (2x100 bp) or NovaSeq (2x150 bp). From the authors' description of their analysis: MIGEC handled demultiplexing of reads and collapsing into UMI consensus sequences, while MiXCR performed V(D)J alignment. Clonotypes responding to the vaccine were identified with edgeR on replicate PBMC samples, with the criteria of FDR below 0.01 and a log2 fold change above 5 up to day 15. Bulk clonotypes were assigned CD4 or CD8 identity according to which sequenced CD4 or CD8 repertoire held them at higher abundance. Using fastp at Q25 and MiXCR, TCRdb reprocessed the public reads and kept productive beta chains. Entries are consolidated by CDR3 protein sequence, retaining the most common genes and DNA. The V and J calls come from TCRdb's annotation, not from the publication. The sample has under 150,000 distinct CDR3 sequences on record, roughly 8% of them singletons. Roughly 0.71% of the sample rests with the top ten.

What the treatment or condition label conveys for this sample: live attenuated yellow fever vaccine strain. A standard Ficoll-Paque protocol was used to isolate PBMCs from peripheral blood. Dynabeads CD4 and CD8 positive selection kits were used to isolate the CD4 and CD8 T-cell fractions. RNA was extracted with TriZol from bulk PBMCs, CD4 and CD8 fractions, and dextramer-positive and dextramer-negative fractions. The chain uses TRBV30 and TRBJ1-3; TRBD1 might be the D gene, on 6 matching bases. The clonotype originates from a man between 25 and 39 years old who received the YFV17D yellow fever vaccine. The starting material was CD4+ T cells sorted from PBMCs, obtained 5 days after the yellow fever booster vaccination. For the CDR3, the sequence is CAWSRPGGSGGNTIYF. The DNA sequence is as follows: TGTGCCTGGAGTCGTCCTGGGGGCTCGGGAGGAAACACCATATATTTT.